These 26 T cell receptor beta chains share one sample of origin, sequenced in a study of cytomegalovirus exposure and HLA in healthy donors. Primers for the PCR totalled 60 Vbeta and 13 Jbeta. Repertoires were generated with immunoSEQ multiplex PCR, while TCRdb's copy carries only in-frame clones and drops some. The sample consists of just under 95,000 clones, almost 85% of them appearing once. What was sequenced was PBMCs. These receptors were taken from a woman aged 18-29 years in good health and CMV-seropositive.

J is TRBJ1-1 and V is TRBV14, with unresolved D. The CDR3 spans 15 residues. The V and J ends lost 0 bases and 0 bases respectively, with 8 bases between them. Germline CDR1 SGHDN, CDR2 FVKESK. This CDR3 reads CASSQEGGMNTEAFF. The CDR3 DNA sequence: TGTGCCAGCAGCCAAGAGGGAGGAATGAACACTGAAGCTTTCTTT.

Only a few counts were recorded for this clone. The V gene is TRBV27, the J gene TRBJ1-1; D not resolved. Germline CDR1 MNHEY, CDR2 SMNVEV (reference sequence). The length of the CDR3 is 11 residues. V lost 6 bases and J lost 1, with 3 bases in between. The CDR3 reads CASSKNTEAFF. The CDR3 DNA sequence: TGTGCCAGCAGCAAGAACACTGAAGCTTTCTTT.

This clone has more than one count but fewer than ten. The rearrangement joins TRBV13 to TRBJ1-1; D call uncertain. V was pared by 7 bases and J by 3 bases, with 12 bases between. The germline V gene encodes CDR1 PRHDT and CDR2 FYEKMQ (reference sequence). The CDR3 runs to 13 residues. CDR3 protein: CASTEGWDTEAFF. The DNA of the CDR3 is TGTGCCAGCACCGAGGGATGGGACACTGAAGCTTTCTTT.

This chain connects TRBV7-3 to TRBJ2-1, with D maybe TRBD2 (5 bases). V was cut by 3 bases and J by 8 bases, with 11 bases left in between. Germline lookup yields CDR1 SGHTA and CDR2 FQGTGA. The CDR3 is 13 amino acids. The CDR3 DNA sequence: TGTGCCAGCAGCTTGGGCGGGTTGGATGAGCAGTTCTTC. Translation gives CASSLGGLDEQFF.

This chain joins TRBV4-1 and TRBJ1-1; maybe TRBD1 (5 bases). Germline CDR1 is MGHRA and CDR2 is YSYEKL. Trimming cost V 0 bases and J 3 bases, with 14 bases left between them. The CDR3 length is 16 residues. The CDR3 coding sequence is TGCGCCAGCAGCCAAGACGCGACAGCACCCTACACTGAAGCTTTCTTT. Residues: CASSQDATAPYTEAFF.

The V gene is TRBV29-1, the J gene TRBJ2-5; D is possibly TRBD1 (6 bases). This CDR3 has 14 residues. Germline V gives CDR1 SQVTM, CDR2 ANQGSEA. Trimming took off 3 bases at V and 7 bases at J, with 18 bases between the two ends. Written as DNA, the CDR3 is TGCAGCGTTGAGGTGACAGGCGTAGAAGGGACCCAGTACTTC. The encoded protein is CSVEVTGVEGTQYF. Full variable domain (outside the CDR3, taken from reference TRBV29-1 and TRBJ2-5): SAVISQKPSRDICQRGTSLTIQCQVDSQVTMMFWYRQQPGQSLTLIATANQGSEATYESGFVIDKFPISRPNLTFSTLTVSNMSPEDSSIYLCSVEVTGVEGTQYFGPGTRLLVL.

V gene TRBV6-5 combines with J gene TRBJ1-3, with no clear D. CDR3 length: 15 residues. Germline CDR1 MNHEY, CDR2 SVGAGI. V lost 2 bases and J lost 2, with 10 bases in between. The CDR3 here is CASSYGSGTGNTIYF. The DNA of the CDR3 is TGTGCCAGCAGTTACGGGTCAGGTACTGGAAACACCATATATTTT.

The rearrangement links TRBV14 to TRBJ1-1, with 8 bases matching TRBD1. Trimming took 6 bases from V and 1 from J; bases not matched to a gene: 7. The CDR3 has 15 residues. Germline lookup yields CDR1 SGHDN and CDR2 FVKESK. For the CDR3, the DNA is TGTGCCAGCAGTTTCGTACAGGGGGGGAACACTGAAGCTTTCTTT. Encoded protein: CASSFVQGGNTEAFF.

V usage is TRBV11-2 and J usage is TRBJ1-2; TRBD1 is a possible D gene (6 bases). V was pared by 5 bases and J by 2 bases, with 15 bases between. This CDR3 comprises 15 residues. CDR1 and CDR2 (germline): SGHAT, FQNNGV. The CDR3 bases are TGTGCCAGCAGCCTAACCGGGACAACCAACTATGGCTACACCTTC. Translation gives CASSLTGTTNYGYTF. Supplemented by reference TRBV11-2 and TRBJ1-2, the full variable domain reads EAGVAQSPRYKIIEKRQSVAFWCNPISGHATLYWYQQILGQGPKLLIQFQNNGVVDDSQLPKDRFSAERLKGVDSTLKIQPAKLEDSAVYLCASSLTGTTNYGYTFGSGTRLTVV.

The rearrangement joins TRBV5-1 to TRBJ2-5; D uncertain. Germline CDR1 is SGHRS and CDR2 is YFSETQ. The CDR3 totals 13 residues. Trimming cost V 0 bases and J 5 bases, with 8 bases left between them. The CDR3, as DNA: TGCGCCAGCAGCTTGGGCGAGATGGAGACCCAGTACTTC. Translation: CASSLGEMETQYF.

The chain is built from TRBV6-1 and TRBJ2-5; 12 bases are shared with TRBD2. The CDR3 is made up of 15 amino acids. J gave up 5 bases and V 4 bases, and 5 bases lay outside the gene matches. CDR1 is MNHNS, CDR2 SASEGT, per germline. Here the CDR3 reads CASSVTSGGGETQYF. In DNA, the CDR3 is TGTGCCAGCAGTGTGACTAGCGGGGGAGGTGAGACCCAGTACTTC.

This CDR3 is CASSVQGHYEQYF. CDR3 sequence (DNA): TGTGCCAGCAGTGTACAGGGGCACTACGAGCAGTACTTC. This chain connects TRBV11-2 to TRBJ2-7; 7 positions match TRBD1. Germline V lookup: CDR1 SGHAT, CDR2 FQNNGV. The junction had 5 bases not matched to a gene; V was cut back by 6 bases and J by 3 bases. The CDR3 has 13 amino acids.

This rearrangement joins TRBV19 to TRBJ1-1; D remains unclear. The germline V and J ends were trimmed by 5 bases and 3 bases, with 13 bases remaining between them. Germline lookup yields CDR1 LNHDA and CDR2 SQIVND (reference sequence). The CDR3 totals 14 residues. CDR3 DNA sequence: TGTGCCAGTAGTCTCGACGGAGTGGACACTGAAGCTTTCTTT. Translation: CASSLDGVDTEAFF.

This clone was observed a few times. The chain links TRBV2 to TRBJ2-1; 7 bases align to TRBD2. Germline CDR1 and CDR2: SNHLY and FYNNEI. The CDR3 has 15 residues. V trimming: 5 bases; J trimming: 3 bases; junction bases outside the gene matches: 7. CDR3 in DNA: TGTGCCAGCAGTTCGGGGAGGGGAGGCTACAATGAGCAGTTCTTC. Its translation is CASSSGRGGYNEQFF.

This clone showed up just once. The gene calls are TRBV20-1 and TRBJ2-1; 8 bases are a match to TRBD2. The CDR3 has 11 residues. CDR1 DFQATT and CDR2 SNEGSKA come from the germline V gene (reference sequence). The trim removed 1 base at V and 10 bases at J, leaving 0 bases unmatched. DNA of the CDR3: TGCAGTGCTAGAGGCGGGAGGGAGCAGTTCTTC. Amino acids: CSARGGREQFF.

The rearrangement joins TRBV28 to TRBJ2-3, with a weak D call TRBD1 (6 bases). Trimming cost V 6 bases and J 1 base, with 11 bases left between them. CDR3 length: 14 residues. Germline values: CDR1 MDHEN, CDR2 SYDVKM. The CDR3 region has the DNA TGTGCCAGCAGCCAGAGGACAGGCACAGATACGCAGTATTTT. Protein product: CASSQRTGTDTQYF. Full variable domain (remainder filled in from reference TRBV28 and TRBJ2-3): DVKVTQSSRYLVKRTGEKVFLECVQDMDHENMFWYRQDPGLGLRLIYFSYDVKMKEKGDIPEGYSVSREKKERFSLILESASTNQTSMYLCASSQRTGTDTQYFGPGTRLTVL.

This clone is a singleton in its sample. The chain is built from TRBV29-1 and TRBJ1-1, with 7 bases identical to TRBD1. The length of the CDR3 is 16 residues. V lost 0 bases, J lost 3 bases, and 10 bases stayed unmatched. CDR1 and CDR2 from the germline V gene are SQVTM and ANQGSEA. This chain's CDR3 is CSVEESPQGLYTEAFF. For the CDR3, the DNA is TGCAGCGTTGAAGAGAGCCCACAGGGGCTATACACTGAAGCTTTCTTT.

V and J are TRBV14 and TRBJ2-5; D gene uncertain. The V and J ends lost 0 bases and 5 bases respectively, with 13 bases between them. CDR1 is SGHDN and CDR2 is FVKESK in the germline V gene. This CDR3 region has 15 residues. CDR3 DNA: TGTGCCAGCAGCCAAGAGGTCACAAGTCAGGAGACCCAGTACTTC. Translating it yields CASSQEVTSQETQYF.

The V gene is TRBV6-5, the J gene TRBJ1-2; tentatively, D is TRBD1 (5 bases). Trimming took off 0 bases at V and 4 bases at J, with 9 bases between the two ends. The CDR3 is made up of 14 amino acids. Germline V lookup: CDR1 MNHEY, CDR2 SVGAGI. CDR3 in amino acids: CASSYSRQTYGYTF. The DNA for the CDR3 is TGTGCCAGCAGTTACTCGAGACAGACCTATGGCTACACCTTC.

This rearrangement joins TRBV5-6 to TRBJ1-2, with D unclear. Germline CDR1 is SGHDT and CDR2 is YYEEEE. This CDR3 is built from 16 residues. Trimming cost V 0 bases and J 0 bases, with 12 bases left between them. The CDR3 nucleotides are TGTGCCAGCAGCTTGGCCTGGGGAGGCCCTAACTATGGCTACACCTTC. Translated, it gives CASSLAWGGPNYGYTF.

This clone was recorded once. V gene TRBV30 combines with J gene TRBJ2-5; the D is unclear. Germline V gives CDR1 GTSNPN, CDR2 SVGIG (reference sequence). The length of the CDR3 is 15 residues. V lost 2 bases, J lost 5 bases, and 18 bases lay in between. This CDR3 reads CAWSTVPPIRETQYF. DNA for the CDR3: TGTGCCTGGAGTACGGTCCCACCCATCAGGGAGACCCAGTACTTC.

In nucleotides, the CDR3 is TGTGCCAGCAGTTTCATGAGGGGGTCGAATGAAAAACTGTTTTTT. The encoded protein is CASSFMRGSNEKLFF. The J gene is TRBJ1-4, the V gene TRBV27; weak D call: TRBD1 (6 bases). V shed 3 bases and J shed 5 bases, with 13 bases lying between them. CDR1 MNHEY and CDR2 SMNVEV come from the germline V gene (reference sequence). The CDR3 spans 15 residues.

This clone was detected only once. The CDR3 DNA reads TGTGCCAGCAGTGAACGGGCGGGGAACTATGGCTACACCTTC. Protein: CASSERAGNYGYTF. This chain joins TRBV6-1 and TRBJ1-2; no clear D gene. The germline V and J ends were trimmed by 2 bases and 2 bases, with 9 bases remaining between them. Germline CDR1 is MNHNS and CDR2 is SASEGT. This CDR3 comprises 14 residues.

The V and J genes are TRBV12-5 and TRBJ2-2; TRBD1 matches 9 bases. Trimming took 5 bases from V and 4 from J; bases not matched to a gene: 8. The CDR3 runs to 16 residues. Germline values: CDR1 LGHNT, CDR2 FRNRAP. In nucleotides, the CDR3 is TGTGCTAGTGGTGCCTGGGACAGGGCGGGCACCGGGGAGCTGTTTTTT. It codes for CASGAWDRAGTGELFF.

The chain is built from TRBV19 and TRBJ1-6; weak D call: TRBD1 (6 bases). With 9 bases removed from V and 10 bases from J, the gap between germline ends came to 16 bases. Germline V gene lookup returns CDR1 LNHDA and CDR2 SQIVND (reference sequence). The CDR3 length is 13 residues. The chain's CDR3 is CASGQLQSSPLHF. CDR3 coding DNA: TGTGCCAGCGGACAGCTCCAGTCGTCACCCCTCCACTTT.

The V gene is TRBV5-4, the J gene TRBJ1-2; D possibly corresponds to TRBD1 (5 bases). CDR1 and CDR2 (germline): SGHNT, YYREEE (reference sequence). The CDR3 is 12 residues long. The germline V and J ends were trimmed by 3 bases and 2 bases, with 5 bases remaining between them. The DNA of the CDR3 is TGTGCCAGCAGCTCAGGGAACTATGGCTACACCTTC. Translation gives CASSSGNYGYTF. Drawing the rest from reference TRBV5-4 and TRBJ1-2, the complete variable domain is ETGVTQSPTHLIKTRGQQVTLRCSSQSGHNTVSWYQQALGQGPQFIFQYYREEENGRGNFPPRFSGLQFPNYSSELNVNALELDDSALYLCASSSGNYGYTFGSGTRLTVV.